These T cell receptor beta chains were read from a single sample in a study of T cells in Graves' hyperthyroidism and ophthalmopathy. TCRdb recomputed calls from the multiplex PCR reads with MiXCR, one row per CDR3 protein. The data contain about 640,000 distinct CDR3 sequences, around 21% of them singletons. The material sequenced was blood. The receptors were gathered from a man under 40 with Graves' ophthalmopathy. CDR3s include the opening cysteine and the closing phenylalanine or tryptophan. Fields, in order: J gene, D gene, clone size, V gene, CDR3 DNA, CDR3 protein. A D gene is named only where the DNA matches it firmly. Not every row has a clone size; where given, it reads once, few, many or a size class.

>TRBJ2-5|NA|NA|TRBV29-1
TGCAGCGTCCTGTTGTGGGGGGAAGAGACCCAGTACTTC
CSVLLWGEETQYF
>TRBJ2-1|NA|NA|TRBV11-2
TGTGCCAGCAGCCCCGGGGCTCTCAACAATGAGCAGTTCTTC
CASSPGALNNEQFF
>TRBJ2-3|NA|NA|TRBV7-9
TGTGCCAGCAGCCCGTCCATGGGGGTGGACACAGATACGCAGTATTTT
CASSPSMGVDTDTQYF
>TRBJ2-7|NA|many|TRBV5-1
TGCGCCAGCAGCATTAGCGGCAGCTCCTACGAGCAGTACTTC
CASSISGSSYEQYF
>TRBJ2-1|TRBD1|many|TRBV28
TGTGCCAGCAGATTAGGATTCGACAGGGACTCCTACAATGAGCAGTTCTTC
CASRLGFDRDSYNEQFF
>TRBJ1-1|NA|NA|TRBV5-1
TGCGCCAGCAGCTTGGTCGGGACTGGGGGACGGGCTGCCGAAGCTTTCTTT
CASSLVGTGGRAAEAFF
>TRBJ2-5|TRBD1|NA|TRBV20-1
TGCAGTGCTAGACTAACAGGGGCGAGGCGAGAGACCCAGTACTTC
CSARLTGARRETQYF
>TRBJ2-7|TRBD2|many|TRBV10-3
TGTGCCATCAGACCTAGCGGTCCCTACGAGCAGTACTTC
CAIRPSGPYEQYF
>TRBJ2-1|TRBD2|many|TRBV30
TGTGCCTGGAGTGGCGGGAGATATGAGCAGTTCTTC
CAWSGGRYEQFF
>TRBJ2-7|TRBD2|NA|TRBV20-1
TGCAGTGCTAGAAAGCGGGAGGGGAGCTACGAGCAGTACTTC
CSARKREGSYEQYF
>TRBJ1-6|NA|many|TRBV5-1
TGCGCCAGCAGCTTGTCTGCCGGAAGGAATTCACCCCTCCACTTT
CASSLSAGRNSPLHF
>TRBJ1-5|TRBD1|many|TRBV28
TGTGCCAGCAGAATGGACAGGGTTTATAGCAATCAGCCCCAGCATTTT
CASRMDRVYSNQPQHF
>TRBJ1-4|TRBD1|NA|TRBV2
TGTGCCAGCAGTTTCCAACGACAGGGTGCAACTAATGAAAAACTGTTTTTT
CASSFQRQGATNEKLFF
>TRBJ1-1|NA|NA|TRBV7-9
TGTACCAGCAGCCCCCTGGGGCAGCCTAACACTGAAGCTTTCTTT
CTSSPLGQPNTEAFF
>TRBJ2-6|NA|NA|TRBV13
TGTGCCAGCAGCTCCCCCTCTGAGGTACAGAGCTCTGGGGCCAACGTCCTGACTTTC
CASSSPSEVQSSGANVLTF
>TRBJ2-7|TRBD2|few|TRBV3-1
TGTGCCAGCAGCTCCAGTCCCCTAGCGGGAGTCGAGCAGTACTTC
CASSSSPLAGVEQYF
>TRBJ1-1|NA|NA|TRBV20-1
TGCAGTGCTATCGCACCGAACACTGAAGCTTTCTTT
CSAIAPNTEAFF
>TRBJ1-5|NA|NA|TRBV18
TGTGCCAGCTCACCACCGGGCGGGGTGGGTCAGCCCCAGCATTTT
CASSPPGGVGQPQHF
>TRBJ2-5|TRBD2|many|TRBV5-1
TGCGCCAGCAGCCCGGCCGGGACTAGCGCCCAAGAGACCCAGTACTTC
CASSPAGTSAQETQYF
>TRBJ2-7|NA|many|TRBV11-2
TGTGCCAGCAGCCACGTACGGGGGGCGAGTAACGAGCAGTACTTC
CASSHVRGASNEQYF
>TRBJ1-1|NA|NA|TRBV5-1
TGCGCCAGCTCCTTTGGGGTGCAGACTGGAGCTTTCTTT
CASSFGVQTGAFF
>TRBJ2-5|NA|few|TRBV15
TGTGCCACCAGCAGGTCGGGACGACAAGAGACCCAGTACTTC
CATSRSGRQETQYF
>TRBJ1-1|TRBD1|NA|TRBV19
TGTGCCAGTAGTATAGGTAGACAGGGAAGGACTGGAGCTTTCTTT
CASSIGRQGRTGAFF
>TRBJ2-3|TRBD2|many|TRBV7-8
TGTGCCAGCAGCTTGTATTACGGGAGGGGGGCCGATACGCAGTATTTT
CASSLYYGRGADTQYF
>TRBJ2-1|NA|NA|TRBV24-1
TGTGCCACCAGTGATTTAGAAGCGGAGAGCTCCTACAATGAGCAGTTCTTC
CATSDLEAESSYNEQFF
>TRBJ1-1|NA|many|TRBV7-8
TGTGCCAGCAGCTTACTTCCCCCGACGGTGAACACTGAAGCTTTCTTT
CASSLLPPTVNTEAFF
>TRBJ2-5|NA|NA|TRBV28
TGTGCCAGCAGTTTTTTTGGGGAGGTCGGAGAGACCCAGTACTTC
CASSFFGEVGETQYF
>TRBJ2-5|NA|NA|TRBV12-3/TRBV12-4
TGTGCCAGCAGCACCGGGACGGTTGCGTTAGAGACCCAGTACTTC
CASSTGTVALETQYF
>TRBJ2-7|NA|few|TRBV28
TGTGCCAGCAGCCCCGGCCGGGGCCACGAGCAGTACTTC
CASSPGRGHEQYF
>TRBJ2-5|TRBD2|NA|TRBV6-1
TGTGCCAGCATTCAAGGACTAGCGGAAATACAAGAGACCCAGTACTTC
CASIQGLAEIQETQYF
>TRBJ1-2|NA|few|TRBV20-1
TGCAGTGCCAGAAGTTATGGCTACACCTTC
CSARSYGYTF
>TRBJ1-1|NA|many|TRBV2
TGTGCCAGCAGTGAAGAATCGATTAAGAGAGCTGAAGCTTTCTTT
CASSEESIKRAEAFF
>TRBJ2-1|TRBD2|many|TRBV18
TGTGCCAGCTCACCTCCTCTAGGGAGCGGGAGAAGTGGTGAGCAGTTCTTC
CASSPPLGSGRSGEQFF
>TRBJ2-1|TRBD1|few|TRBV5-1
TGCGCCAGCACCAGTACAGGGGTGAGGACTGAGCAGTTCTTC
CASTSTGVRTEQFF
>TRBJ2-1|TRBD2|many|TRBV12-3/TRBV12-4
TGTGCCAGCGTTGAAGCGGGAGGGATTTACAATGAGCAGTTCTTC
CASVEAGGIYNEQFF
>TRBJ1-3|NA|NA|TRBV9
TGTGCCAGCAGCGGGACAGTCTCTGGAAACACCATATATTTT
CASSGTVSGNTIYF
>TRBJ2-5|NA|many|TRBV3-1
TGTGCCAGCAGCCTAGGTCTAAAAGAGACCCAGTACTTC
CASSLGLKETQYF
>TRBJ1-1|TRBD1|NA|TRBV7-9
TGTGCCAGCAGCTTAGTGGACAGGGCGAACACTGAAGCTTTCTTT
CASSLVDRANTEAFF
>TRBJ1-1|NA|many|TRBV20-1
TGCAGTGCCGGACAGCCAAACACTGAAGCTTTCTTT
CSAGQPNTEAFF
>TRBJ2-3|TRBD1|NA|TRBV7-2
TGTGCCAGCAGCCCCTTCGACAGGGGGCAAGGGATGCAGTATTTT
CASSPFDRGQGMQYF
>TRBJ2-3|NA|many|TRBV2
TGTGCCAGCAGTGAAGGGAGGGATACGCAGTATTTT
CASSEGRDTQYF
>TRBJ2-7|TRBD2|many|TRBV12-3/TRBV12-4
TGTGCCAGCAGCCTAGGGGGACTAGCGGTGGGCGAGCAGTACTTC
CASSLGGLAVGEQYF
>TRBJ2-5|TRBD2|many|TRBV7-9
TGTGCCAGCAGCACTCCGGGACTATTAGAGACCCAGTACTTC
CASSTPGLLETQYF
>TRBJ2-7|TRBD2|few|TRBV27
TGTGCCAGCAGTTATCAGGGACTAGCGAGCTACGAGCAGTACTTC
CASSYQGLASYEQYF
>TRBJ2-7|TRBD1|many|TRBV30
TGTGCCTGGGGCCGAGAACAGGGGACGAACGAGCAGTACTTC
CAWGREQGTNEQYF
>TRBJ2-1|TRBD2|NA|TRBV7-9
TGTGCCAGCAGTCCCGGCGACGGGAGGGCCGGGGGTGAGCAGTTCTTC
CASSPGDGRAGGEQFF
>TRBJ2-2|NA|NA|TRBV3-1
TGTGCCAGCAGCCCACCCGAACGGGGCCCCGGGGAGCTGTTTTTT
CASSPPERGPGELFF
>TRBJ2-1|TRBD2|few|TRBV27
TGTGCCAGCTCCCGGGAGGTAGCGGGAGGCCTGAGCTCCTACAATGAGCAGTTCTTC
CASSREVAGGLSSYNEQFF
>TRBJ2-5|NA|NA|TRBV29-1
TGCAGCGTTGAGCCTTTCCAAGAGACCCAGTACTTC
CSVEPFQETQYF
>TRBJ1-5|NA|NA|TRBV20-1
TGCAGTGCTAGGCCTACAGGAGGAGGTCAGCCCCAGCATTTT
CSARPTGGGQPQHF
>TRBJ2-1|NA|NA|TRBV29-1
TGCAGCGTGGAAACAGGGACAAATGAGCAGTTCTTC
CSVETGTNEQFF
>TRBJ2-7|TRBD2|NA|TRBV20-1
TGCAGTGCTAGACCCCGCTACGGACTAGCGGGAGAGTACGAGCAGTACTTC
CSARPRYGLAGEYEQYF
>TRBJ1-1|TRBD1|many|TRBV2
TGTGCCAGCAAAGGACAGGGGAACACTGAAGCTTTCTTT
CASKGQGNTEAFF